This T cell receptor beta chain was captured in a study of shared clonotypes between healthy human individuals. Overall study context: Participating donors consisted of a couple of women and a few men aged 18 to 49.

Naive CD8 cells were CD45RO-negative, positively selected for CCR7, excluding terminally differentiated effector memory CD45RA+ cells. V shed 0 bases and J shed 3 bases, with 13 bases lying between them. The germline V gene encodes CDR1 SGHRS and CDR2 YFSETQ. This CDR3 has 15 residues. In the source study's methods: Quality scores were absent from the junction-only immunoSEQ sequences, so filtering differed. Clones were sequenced by immunoSEQ multiplex PCR, and TCRdb holds only the in-frame ones, with some missing. That table gives V, J and clone size, and the DNA gave D and trimming. The repertoire holds 1.5 million to 2.5 million clones, with about 94% as singletons.

The sequenced sample consisted of naive CD8+ T cells sorted from blood. The chain couples TRBV5-1 to TRBJ2-7; perhaps TRBD1 as D (5 bases). The sequence derives from a man younger than 35 in good health. CDR3 bases: TGCGCCAGCAGCTTGGAGGCAGGGAAAGGCTACGAGCAGTACTTC. This gives the protein CASSLEAGKGYEQYF.